This is a list of T cell receptor beta chains from one sample in a study of cytomegalovirus exposure and HLA in healthy donors. Generated by immunoSEQ multiplex PCR, the TCRdb table keeps only in-frame clones and is missing some. Counted here are fewer than 250,000 clones, roughly four fifths occurring once; the ten biggest clones make up 2.5% to 4%. The material sequenced was PBMCs. The receptors shown here come from a woman aged 30 to 39 in good health and CMV-seropositive. The CDR3 runs from the conserved cysteine through the conserved F or W. A D gene is named only where the DNA matches it firmly. Not every row has a clone size; where given, it reads once, few, many or a size class.

TRBJ1-1	once	TRBV28	-	TGTGCCAGCAGTTTACTGGGAGGAAACACTGAAGCTTTCTTT	CASSLLGGNTEAFF
TRBJ1-2	-	TRBV27	-	TGTGCCAGCAAGACGACGACAGTTGGCTACACCTTC	CASKTTTVGYTF
TRBJ1-3	-	TRBV6-1	-	TGTGCCAGCAGTGAAGCGGGTTTATCGTACAGGGTGGGAAACACCATATATTTT	CASSEAGLSYRVGNTIYF
TRBJ1-5	-	TRBV5-1	-	TGCGCCAGCAGCTTGGAAGGGGGATGGGATCAGCCCCAGCATTTT	CASSLEGGWDQPQHF
TRBJ2-7	-	TRBV5-6	-	TGTGCCAGCAGCTTGGGACAGTTGAGCTACGAGCAGTACTTC	CASSLGQLSYEQYF
TRBJ2-2	-	TRBV6-6	TRBD1	TGTGCCAGCAGTAAACAGGGGTCCGGGGAGCTGTTTTTT	CASSKQGSGELFF
TRBJ2-1	-	TRBV7-2	-	TGTGCCAGCAGCTTAGATCCGGGGGTGTATTACAATGAGCAGTTCTTC	CASSLDPGVYYNEQFF
TRBJ2-1	-	TRBV5-4	TRBD2	TGTGCCAGCAGCTCCTCGACTAGCGGGAGCAACAATGAGCAGTTCTTC	CASSSSTSGSNNEQFF
TRBJ2-7	-	TRBV7-8	-	TGTGCCAGCTATTCTCGTGGGGGGGAGCAGTACTTC	CASYSRGGEQYF
TRBJ2-7	-	TRBV25-1	-	TGTGCCAGCAGTGAGACAGGCTCCTACGAGCAGTACTTC	CASSETGSYEQYF
TRBJ2-1	-	TRBV12-1	-	TGTGCCAGCAGCCCTAGACAGGGGGCGAAGTACAATGAGCAGTTCTTC	CASSPRQGAKYNEQFF
TRBJ2-1	-	TRBV19	TRBD1	TGTGCCAGTAGTAAGGGACAGTCTGGCAATGAGCAGTTCTTC	CASSKGQSGNEQFF
TRBJ2-7	-	TRBV7-8	TRBD2	TGTGCCAGCAGCTTCGAACTAGCGGAAACCTACGAGCAGTACTTC	CASSFELAETYEQYF
TRBJ2-7	-	TRBV7-9	-	TGTTCCAGCACTAAGACAGTCTACGAGCAGTACTTC	CSSTKTVYEQYF
TRBJ2-3	-	TRBV6-1	TRBD2	TGTGCCAGCAGTGCTATAGCGGGAATCACTAGCACAGATACGCAGTATTTT	CASSAIAGITSTDTQYF
TRBJ2-2	-	TRBV6-5	TRBD2	TGTGCCAGCAGTTACTCGATAGCGGGAGACGCCGGGGAGCTGTTTTTT	CASSYSIAGDAGELFF
TRBJ1-5	-	TRBV19	-	TGTGCCAGTAGTTGGGGGCCGGATCAGCCCCAGCATTTT	CASSWGPDQPQHF
TRBJ1-1	-	TRBV6-1	-	TGTGCCAGCAGCCTCACACAGGGGAACACTGAAGCTTTCTTT	CASSLTQGNTEAFF
TRBJ1-1	-	TRBV5-4	-	TGTGCCAGCAGCTCTCCGACAGGCACCATGAACACTGAAGCTTTCTTT	CASSSPTGTMNTEAFF
TRBJ2-2	-	TRBV13	TRBD1	TGTGCCAGCAGCTTTTTGGGCAGGGGGATCACCGGGGAGCTGTTTTTT	CASSFLGRGITGELFF
TRBJ2-1	-	TRBV28	TRBD1	TGTGCCAGCAGTCTGCGGGCAGGGGGGCAGTTCTTC	CASSLRAGGQFF
TRBJ2-7	-	TRBV10-1	TRBD1	TGCGCCAGCAGTGACGCCTTAACAGGGGACGAGCAGTACTTC	CASSDALTGDEQYF
TRBJ1-1	-	TRBV11-2	TRBD1	TGTGCCAGCAGCTTAAGGGACAGAGCGAACACTGAAGCTTTCTTT	CASSLRDRANTEAFF
TRBJ2-2	-	TRBV14	-	TGTGCCAGCAGCTCCCGGACAGGCGGGGACACCGGGGAGCTGTTTTTT	CASSSRTGGDTGELFF
TRBJ1-3	once	TRBV5-8	-	TGTGCCAGCAGCAATAGACCGGGATCTGGAAACACCATATATTTT	CASSNRPGSGNTIYF
TRBJ2-7	-	TRBV2	TRBD1	TGTGCCAGCTCCCCGGGACAGGGAAGCTACGAGCAGTACTTC	CASSPGQGSYEQYF
TRBJ2-3	-	TRBV9	TRBD1	TGTGCCAGCAGCGTTCAGGGGGCTGGCACAGATACGCAGTATTTT	CASSVQGAGTDTQYF
TRBJ2-7	-	TRBV4-1	-	TGCGCCAGCAGCCAGCTCCTACAGGGAGCCTCCACCTACGAGCAGTACTTC	CASSQLLQGASTYEQYF
TRBJ1-4	few	TRBV5-8	-	TGTGCCAGCAGCTTCGCAGGGAAGTCTAATGAAAAACTGTTTTTT	CASSFAGKSNEKLFF
TRBJ2-2	few	TRBV6-6	TRBD1	TGTGCCAGCAGCTGGGACAGGGTTACCGGGGAGCTGTTTTTT	CASSWDRVTGELFF
TRBJ2-1	-	TRBV27	-	TGTGCCAGCAGTTTAATTCCAGGGGCCAATGAGCAGTTCTTC	CASSLIPGANEQFF
TRBJ2-7	-	TRBV27	-	TGTGCCAGCAGTTTATCCACAGGCCTCCTCACCGAGCAGTACTTC	CASSLSTGLLTEQYF
TRBJ1-6	-	TRBV11-2	TRBD1	TGTGCCAGCAGCTCCCTATCCGGGACAGAGCTATACCCAAACCGATTT	CASSSLSGTELYPNRF
TRBJ2-7	few	TRBV6-5	-	TGTGCCAGCAGTATCGAGCGGAACTCCTACGAGCAGTACTTC	CASSIERNSYEQYF
TRBJ2-5	-	TRBV7-9	TRBD2	TGTGCCAGCACCCCCGGACTAGCGGGAGTAGAGACCCAGTACTTC	CASTPGLAGVETQYF
TRBJ1-4	-	TRBV13	TRBD1	TGTGCCAGCAGCCTGGACAGGGGGGCTAATGAAAAACTGTTTTTT	CASSLDRGANEKLFF
TRBJ1-1	few	TRBV14	-	TGTGCCAGCAGCCAGTCGGGGACTGAAGCTTTCTTT	CASSQSGTEAFF
TRBJ2-1	once	TRBV11-2	-	TGTGCCAGCAGCTCAGGGGACTCCTACAATGAGCAGTTCTTC	CASSSGDSYNEQFF
TRBJ1-5	once	TRBV28	TRBD1	TGTGCCAGCAGTCCGACAGGGTTTCGCAATCAGCCCCAGCATTTT	CASSPTGFRNQPQHF
TRBJ2-7	-	TRBV27	-	TGTGCCAGCAGCACGAGCGTCAACTCCTACGAGCAGTACTTC	CASSTSVNSYEQYF
TRBJ2-3	-	TRBV28	TRBD1	TGTGCCAGCAGTTTTATCGACAGGGGCGTTGGCACAGATACGCAGTATTTT	CASSFIDRGVGTDTQYF
TRBJ2-3	-	TRBV5-1	-	TGCGCCAGCAGCTTGGGGAGGTCAGATACGCAGTATTTT	CASSLGRSDTQYF
TRBJ1-1	once	TRBV5-1	-	TGCGCCAGCAGCCCATGGGGGGACACTGAAGCTTTCTTT	CASSPWGDTEAFF
TRBJ2-6	few	TRBV5-6	-	TGTGCCAGCAGCATTCTGTCTGGGGCCAACGTCCTGACTTTC	CASSILSGANVLTF
TRBJ1-4	-	TRBV6-4	-	TGTGCCAGCGCGGCAGGGGCTAATGAAAAACTGTTTTTT	CASAAGANEKLFF
TRBJ1-1	-	TRBV6-1	-	TGTGCCAGCAGTGCCACGCGGGATGGGAACACTGAAGCTTTCTTT	CASSATRDGNTEAFF
TRBJ2-7	few	TRBV6-5	-	TGTGCCAGCAGTTACGGAGGCGGGACCACCTACGAGCAGTACTTC	CASSYGGGTTYEQYF
TRBJ2-7	-	TRBV28	TRBD1	TGTGCCAGCAGATCGGACAGGCCCTCCTACGAGCAGTACTTC	CASRSDRPSYEQYF
TRBJ2-3	-	TRBV28	-	TGTGCCAGCACCTCCCGGAGCGGCACAGATACGCAGTATTTT	CASTSRSGTDTQYF
TRBJ1-2	-	TRBV5-1	-	TGCGCCAGCAGCTTGGGGCGAGACAGGACGTATGGCTACACCTTC	CASSLGRDRTYGYTF
TRBJ2-2	-	TRBV28	-	TGTGCCAGCAAGCCCCCAGGGGTGAGCGCGAACACCGGGGAGCTGTTTTTT	CASKPPGVSANTGELFF
TRBJ1-1	-	TRBV28	-	TGTGCCAGCGCCCCAGGGCACACTGAAGCTTTCTTT	CASAPGHTEAFF
TRBJ2-3	-	TRBV7-6	TRBD1	TGTGCCAGCAGCTTCGGACAGGGCCCAGATACGCAGTATTTT	CASSFGQGPDTQYF
TRBJ1-1	-	TRBV7-9	-	TGTGCCAGCCTAAGGGGGGGGGCGCACACTGAAGCTTTCTTT	CASLRGGAHTEAFF
TRBJ2-1	-	TRBV27	-	TGTGCCAGCAGTTTGAGAGCCACGAGCTCCTACAATGAGCAGTTCTTC	CASSLRATSSYNEQFF
TRBJ2-2	-	TRBV6-5	-	TGTGCCAGCAGCCGCCCCCAGGGTTCCACCGGGGAGCTGTTTTTT	CASSRPQGSTGELFF
TRBJ1-1	-	TRBV10-3	TRBD1	TGTGCCATCAGTGATGGGACAGGGCCCACTGAAGCTTTCTTT	CAISDGTGPTEAFF